This T cell receptor (beta chain) was identified during a study of cytomegalovirus exposure and HLA in healthy donors. The J segment lost 2 bases and the V segment lost 3 bases, leaving 8 bases of the junction unmatched. Germline assignment: CDR1 SGHDN and CDR2 FVKESK. There are 17 residues in the CDR3. Primers for the PCR totalled 60 Vbeta and 13 Jbeta. Data came from immunoSEQ multiplex PCR; TCRdb stores just in-frame clones and leaves some out. The table shows some 190,000 clones, with about 87% occurring only once. The chain carries TRBV14 and TRBJ2-4, with 9 bases aligning to TRBD2. This sequence was found in a woman between 18 and 30 years old in good health and CMV-seronegative. Sequencing was carried out using PBMCs. The CDR3 spells CASSQDAAGGPKNIQYF. In DNA, the CDR3 is TGTGCCAGCAGCCAGGATGCAGCGGGAGGACCCAAAAACATTCAGTACTTC.